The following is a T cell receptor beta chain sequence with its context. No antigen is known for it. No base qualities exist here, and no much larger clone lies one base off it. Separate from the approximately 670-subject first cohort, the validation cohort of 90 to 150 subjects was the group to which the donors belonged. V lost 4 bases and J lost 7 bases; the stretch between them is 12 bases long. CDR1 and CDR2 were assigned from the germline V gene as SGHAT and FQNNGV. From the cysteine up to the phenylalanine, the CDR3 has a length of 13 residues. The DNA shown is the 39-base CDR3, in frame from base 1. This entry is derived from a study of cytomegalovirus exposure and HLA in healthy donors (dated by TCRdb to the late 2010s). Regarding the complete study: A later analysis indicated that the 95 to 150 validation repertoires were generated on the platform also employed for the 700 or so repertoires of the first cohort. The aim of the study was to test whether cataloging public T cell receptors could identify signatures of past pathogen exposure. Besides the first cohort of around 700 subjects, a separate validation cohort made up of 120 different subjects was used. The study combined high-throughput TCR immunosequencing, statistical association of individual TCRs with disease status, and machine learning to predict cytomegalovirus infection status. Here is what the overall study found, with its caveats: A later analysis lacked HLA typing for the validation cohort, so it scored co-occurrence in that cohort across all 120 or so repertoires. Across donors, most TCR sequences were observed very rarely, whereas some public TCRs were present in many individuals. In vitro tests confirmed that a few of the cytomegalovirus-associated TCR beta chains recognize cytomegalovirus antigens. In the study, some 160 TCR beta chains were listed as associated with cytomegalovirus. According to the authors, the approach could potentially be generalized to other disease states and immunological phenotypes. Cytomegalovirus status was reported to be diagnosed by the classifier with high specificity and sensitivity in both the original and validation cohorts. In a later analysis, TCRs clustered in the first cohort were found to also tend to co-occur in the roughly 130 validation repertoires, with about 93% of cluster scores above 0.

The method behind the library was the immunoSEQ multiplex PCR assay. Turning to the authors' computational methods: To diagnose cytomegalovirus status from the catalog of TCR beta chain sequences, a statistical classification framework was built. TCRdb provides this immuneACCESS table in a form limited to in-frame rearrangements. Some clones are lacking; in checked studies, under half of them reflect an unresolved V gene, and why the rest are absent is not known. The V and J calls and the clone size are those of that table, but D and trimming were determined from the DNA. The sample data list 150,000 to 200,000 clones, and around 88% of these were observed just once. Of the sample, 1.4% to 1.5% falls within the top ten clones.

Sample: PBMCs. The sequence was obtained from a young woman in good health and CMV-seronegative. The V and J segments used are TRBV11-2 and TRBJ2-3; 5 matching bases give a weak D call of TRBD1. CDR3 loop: CASSSAWGNTQYF. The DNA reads TGTGCCAGCAGCTCCGCCTGGGGCAATACGCAGTATTTT. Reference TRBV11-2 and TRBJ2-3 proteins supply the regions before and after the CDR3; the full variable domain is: EAGVAQSPRYKIIEKRQSVAFWCNPISGHATLYWYQQILGQGPKLLIQFQNNGVVDDSQLPKDRFSAERLKGVDSTLKIQPAKLEDSAVYLCASSSAWGNTQYFGPGTRLTVL.